The TCR beta chain under discussion was sequenced for a study of blood T cell repertoires in COVID-19. Study details: T cells, B-cell-depleted T cells, or PBMCs provided the cDNA or gDNA that served as material.

Between the trimmed V and J ends, which lost 0 bases and 7 bases, there was a span of 7 bases. This CDR3 has 12 amino acids. From germline, CDR1 is SGHDT and CDR2 YYEEEE. Only in-frame clones appear in the TCRdb table, and some are missing; sequencing was by immunoSEQ multiplex PCR. The repertoire holds around 310,000 clones, almost 90% seen once, with 0.8% to 1.3% in the top ten. The chain joins TRBV5-6 to TRBJ1-2; no clear D. The specimen sequenced was peripheral blood. The sequence was obtained from a woman in her 40s with COVID-19, enrolled during active disease. The CDR3 spells CASSLDRVGYTF. As DNA, the CDR3 is TGTGCCAGCAGCTTGGACCGGGTTGGCTACACCTTC.